Presented here are 30 T cell receptor beta chains from one specimen sequenced in a study of human T cells and chemical hapten exposure. MiXCR was run by TCRdb on the RACE reads, yielding one entry per CDR3 protein. The sample contains 60,000 to 80,000 distinct CDR3 sequences, approximately 6.2% of which appear only once. As for time point: healthy volunteer bleed at 6 weeks. Researchers extracted total RNA from unfractionated whole blood. The sequencing input was whole blood. The receptor set was obtained from a female donor in good health. Some clones in this sample may be carry-over from other donors' samples.

This clonotype has a handful of counts. This chain uses TRBV12-3 or TRBV12-4 with TRBJ2-3; D gene uncertain. Between the trimmed V and J ends, which lost 5 bases and 4 bases, there was a span of 13 bases. The length of the CDR3 is 14 residues. DNA of the CDR3: TGTGCCAGCAGTCCCTACTCGTGGGCAGATACGCAGTATTTT. Protein product: CASSPYSWADTQYF.

CDR3 in amino acids: CASSHGLEDYEQYF. The CDR3 bases are TGTGCCAGCAGCCATGGACTAGAGGACTACGAGCAGTACTTC. V gene TRBV13 combines with J gene TRBJ2-7; TRBD2 matches 7 bases. The CDR3 runs 14 residues. Germline V CDR1 and CDR2: PRHDT, FYEKMQ (reference sequence). V trimming: 5 bases; J trimming: 3 bases; junction bases outside the gene matches: 7.

A few counts support this clonotype. This sequence joins TRBV20-1 and TRBJ2-6; maybe TRBD2 (5 bases). The CDR3 contains 17 residues. Trimming removed 3 bases at V and 2 bases at J, with 17 bases between. The germline CDR1 and CDR2 sequences are DFQATT and SNEGSKA (reference sequence). The CDR3 spells CSARYGNRPPGANVLTF. The CDR3 DNA reads TGCAGTGCTAGGTACGGGAATCGCCCTCCTGGGGCCAACGTCCTGACTTTC.

This clonotype was picked up a small number of times. The gene calls are TRBV6-1 and TRBJ1-5; D remains unclear. There are 16 residues in the CDR3. Trimming cost V 7 bases and J 1 base, with 17 bases left between them. Looked up from germline, CDR1 is MNHNS and CDR2 is SASEGT. Written as DNA, the CDR3 is TGTGCCAGCATTAACCGGGATTTTAAGAGCAATCAGCCCCAGCATTTT. This gives the protein CASINRDFKSNQPQHF.

This clonotype was counted ten times or more. The V call is TRBV7-9, the J call TRBJ2-1, with 7 nucleotides matching TRBD1. The germline V gene encodes CDR1 SEHNR and CDR2 FQNEAQ (reference sequence). CDR3 size: 14 residues. With V trimmed by 3 bases and J by 7 bases, 6 bases remained unmatched. For the CDR3, the DNA is TGTGCCAGCAGCTTCTACAGGGGATGGAATGAGCAGTTCTTC. It is translated as CASSFYRGWNEQFF.

The V gene is TRBV3-1, the J gene TRBJ1-2; D not resolved. The V and J ends lost 2 bases and 3 bases respectively, with 7 bases between them. This CDR3 comprises 13 residues. From germline, CDR1 is LGHDT and CDR2 YNNKEL (reference sequence). CDR3 sequence (DNA): TGTGCCAGCAGCCAACTTGAACACTATGGCTACACCTTC. Its translation: CASSQLEHYGYTF.

This clonotype was detected only a few times. The V call is TRBV7-2, the J call TRBJ2-2; TRBD2 matches 15 bases. Germline-derived CDR1 and CDR2 are SGHTA and FQGNSA. V trimming: 2 bases; J trimming: 5 bases; junction bases outside the gene matches: 12. This CDR3 has 20 amino acids. CDR3 sequence reads: CASSLSSSGTSGRRTGELFF. In nucleotides, the CDR3 is TGTGCCAGCAGCTTATCGTCGAGTGGGACTAGCGGGAGGAGAACCGGGGAGCTGTTTTTT. Drawing the rest from reference TRBV7-2 and TRBJ2-2, the complete variable domain is GAGVSQSPSNKVTEKGKDVELRCDPISGHTALYWYRQSLGQGLEFLIYFQGNSAPDKSGLPSDRFSAERTGGSVSTLTIQRTQQEDSAVYLCASSLSSSGTSGRRTGELFFGEGSRLTVL.

V and J are TRBV5-1 and TRBJ2-7, with D tentatively TRBD2 (6 bases). The CDR3 contains 15 residues. V lost 4 bases, J lost 5 bases, and 19 bases lay in between. The germline V gene has CDR1 SGHRS and CDR2 YFSETQ. The CDR3 bases are TGCGCCAGCAGCCTCCTACCGGGACTCGTCCACGAGCAGTACTTC. Translating gives CASSLLPGLVHEQYF.

This clonotype has just a few counts. The genes are TRBV12-3 or TRBV12-4 and TRBJ2-1; D gene uncertain. This CDR3 spans 11 amino acids. V was trimmed by 3 bases and J by 6 bases, leaving 3 bases between them. The CDR3 region has the DNA TGTGCCAGCAGTTTTCTCAATGAGCAGTTCTTC. This translates into CASSFLNEQFF.

The sample holds many counts of this clonotype. The CDR3 bases are TGCAGTGCTAGAGATCGGGTCAGGGGGAGTACAGATACGCAGTATTTT. It codes for CSARDRVRGSTDTQYF. The chain uses TRBV20-1 and TRBJ2-3; 7 bases are shared with TRBD1. The germline V gene encodes CDR1 DFQATT and CDR2 SNEGSKA (reference sequence). With 0 bases clipped from V and 3 bases from J, the junction kept 9 bases outside the gene matches. This CDR3 has 16 residues.

This clonotype was observed a handful of times. The CDR3 is CATSRDPGTSNQPQHF. The CDR3 nucleotides are TGTGCCACCAGCAGGGACCCAGGTACAAGCAATCAGCCCCAGCATTTT. The chain couples TRBV15 to TRBJ1-5; D remains unclear. CDR1 LNHNV and CDR2 YYDKDF come from the germline V gene (reference sequence). This CDR3 is built from 16 residues. V lost 3 bases, J lost 1 base, and 13 bases lay in between.

This clonotype was seen at least ten times. The rearrangement uses TRBV3-1 and TRBJ2-7; D is tentatively TRBD1 or TRBD2 (6 bases each). V lost 2 bases and J 3 bases, leaving 17 bases between the germline ends. The germline gives CDR1 LGHDT, CDR2 YNNKEL (reference sequence). This CDR3 contains 16 residues. The CDR3 DNA follows: TGTGCCAGCAGCCAAAAGGGGGGCGGAAATAACTACGAGCAGTACTTC. Encoded protein: CASSQKGGGNNYEQYF.

This clonotype was picked up many times. The chain uses TRBV5-1 and TRBJ2-7; 8 nucleotides match TRBD2. Germline V gives CDR1 SGHRS, CDR2 YFSETQ. The trim removed 4 bases at V and 0 bases at J, leaving 3 bases unmatched. The CDR3 has 14 residues. CDR3 in amino acids: CASSTSGDSYEQYF. The DNA for the CDR3 is TGCGCCAGCAGCACTAGCGGAGACTCCTACGAGCAGTACTTC.

In this sample, this clonotype turned up many times. The chain has TRBV4-3 and TRBJ2-3; 7 nucleotides match TRBD2. The CDR3 spans 12 residues. After removal of 5 bases from V and 5 bases from J, the junction contained 1 base not matched to a gene. Germline V gene data show CDR1 as LGHNA and CDR2 as YSLEER. CDR3 bases: TGCGCCAGCAGCTTAGCGGGAGATACGCAGTATTTT. It is translated as CASSLAGDTQYF.

This clonotype turned up a few times. The rearrangement links TRBV18 to TRBJ1-4; D gene uncertain. Germline lookup yields CDR1 KGHSH and CDR2 LQKENI. The CDR3 totals 17 residues. Trimming took off 4 bases at V and 0 bases at J, with 15 bases between the two ends. The CDR3 reads CASSLTTYRATNEKLFF. CDR3 DNA sequence: TGTGCCAGCTCACTCACGACCTACCGCGCAACTAATGAAAAACTGTTTTTT.

The sample holds many counts of this clonotype. The CDR3 bases are TGCAGCGTTGACCCAACGAGGACAGATACGCAGTATTTT. Its translation: CSVDPTRTDTQYF. V and J are TRBV29-1 and TRBJ2-3; D is unclear. Germline CDR1 and CDR2: SQVTM and ANQGSEA. The CDR3 totals 13 residues. Trimming removed 3 bases from V and 3 bases from J, with 10 bases in between.

This clonotype was seen repeatedly, ten times or more. The chain is built from TRBV20-1 and TRBJ2-7; TRBD2 might be the D (5 bases). Trimming stripped 1 base from V and 2 bases from J, with 9 bases between. CDR3 size: 13 residues. Germline lookup yields CDR1 DFQATT and CDR2 SNEGSKA (reference sequence). CDR3 residues: CSARGLLAYEQYF. CDR3 sequence (DNA): TGCAGTGCTAGAGGGCTACTAGCCTACGAGCAGTACTTC.

This clonotype occurred many times. This chain connects TRBV20-1 to TRBJ2-2, with 10 bases matching TRBD1. CDR1 is DFQATT and CDR2 is SNEGSKA in the germline V gene (reference sequence). The CDR3 loop spans 15 amino acids. V shed 0 bases and J 4 bases; nucleotides not matched to a gene: 2. CDR3 nucleotides: TGCAGTGCTAGAGATGGACAGGGGGGCACCGGGGAGCTGTTTTTT. This translates into CSARDGQGGTGELFF.

This clonotype was seen only a few times. The V gene is TRBV5-1, the J gene TRBJ2-5; D possibly uses TRBD1 or TRBD2 (7 bases each). Germline-derived CDR1 and CDR2 are SGHRS and YFSETQ. V lost 5 bases, J lost 5 bases, and 25 bases lay in between. The CDR3 runs to 17 residues. CDR3 protein: CASRSGTAEGGSETQYF. The CDR3 DNA follows: TGCGCCAGCAGGTCCGGGACAGCTGAAGGCGGGAGCGAGACCCAGTACTTC. Using reference TRBV5-1 and TRBJ2-5 for the parts outside the CDR3, the full variable domain is KAGVTQTPRYLIKTRGQQVTLSCSPISGHRSVSWYQQTPGQGLQFLFEYFSETQRNKGNFPGRFSGRQFSNSRSEMNVSTLELGDSALYLCASRSGTAEGGSETQYFGPGTRLLVL.

This clonotype was seen more than once but under ten times. The chain uses TRBV7-6 and TRBJ1-1, with 8 positions matching TRBD1. CDR3 length equals 13 residues. CDR1 SGHVS and CDR2 FNYEAQ come from the germline V gene. Unmatched junction bases numbered 5, after V lost 4 bases and J lost 7 bases. The CDR3 DNA sequence: TGTGCCAGCAGCTGGCAGGGGGCTGGTGAAGCTTTCTTT. This encodes CASSWQGAGEAFF.

This clonotype has only a few counts. The V and J genes are TRBV11-3 and TRBJ2-7; D not resolved. This CDR3 has 13 amino acids. Trimming cost V 0 bases and J 1 base, with 4 bases left between them. Germline V CDR1 and CDR2: SGHNT, YENEEA. In DNA form, the CDR3 reads TGTGCCAGCAGCTTAGATCCTTCCTACGAGCAGTACTTC. Translated, it gives CASSLDPSYEQYF.

This clonotype was counted ten times or more. The genes are TRBV28 and TRBJ2-7; unclear D gene. The CDR3 sequence is 14 residues long. V was cut by 3 bases and J by 5 bases, with 14 bases left in between. The germline gives CDR1 MDHEN, CDR2 SYDVKM. CDR3 loop: CASSLPRAPHEQYF. CDR3 in DNA: TGTGCCAGCAGTTTGCCCCGAGCCCCCCACGAGCAGTACTTC. The entire variable domain, with the rest obtained from reference TRBV28 and TRBJ2-7, is as follows: DVKVTQSSRYLVKRTGEKVFLECVQDMDHENMFWYRQDPGLGLRLIYFSYDVKMKEKGDIPEGYSVSREKKERFSLILESASTNQTSMYLCASSLPRAPHEQYFGPGTRLTVT.

The chain couples TRBV15 to TRBJ2-3; 8 bases are a match to TRBD2. The CDR3 sequence is 18 residues long. The junction had 18 bases not matched to a gene; V was cut back by 6 bases and J by 4 bases. CDR1 LNHNV and CDR2 YYDKDF come from the germline V gene (reference sequence). The CDR3 DNA reads as TGTGCCACCAGTCTCAGGGTCGGCCCAGCGGGAGCTTCAGATACGCAGTATTTT. It yields the protein CATSLRVGPAGASDTQYF.

This clonotype was observed many times. The J gene is TRBJ2-7, the V gene TRBV2, with D perhaps matching TRBD2 (5 bases). Germline loops: CDR1 SNHLY, CDR2 FYNNEI. V lost 6 bases and J lost 2, with 11 bases in between. The CDR3 has 13 residues. CDR3 sequence (DNA): TGTGCCAGCAGGGGTCTGGAGGCCTACGAGCAGTACTTC. Protein product: CASRGLEAYEQYF.

This clonotype has only a few counts. The CDR3: CASSLEAYVGGQETQYF. For the CDR3, the DNA is TGTGCCAGCAGCTTAGAGGCTTATGTCGGGGGACAAGAGACCCAGTACTTC. The rearrangement links TRBV7-2 to TRBJ2-5; perhaps TRBD2 as D (6 bases). Germline V gene sequence: CDR1 SGHTA, CDR2 FQGNSA. V lost 1 base and J lost 2, with 17 bases in between. This CDR3 has 17 amino acids.

This clonotype was observed at least ten times. The chain links TRBV5-1 to TRBJ2-7, with a weak D call TRBD1 (5 bases). The germline V and J ends were trimmed by 0 bases and 0 bases, with 13 bases remaining between them. The CDR3 contains 16 residues. Germline lookup yields CDR1 SGHRS and CDR2 YFSETQ. This chain's CDR3 is CASSLDFTGSSYEQYF. The CDR3 coding sequence is TGCGCCAGCAGCTTGGATTTTACAGGTTCCTCCTACGAGCAGTACTTC.

This clonotype turned up a few times. The rearrangement joins TRBV7-9 to TRBJ1-1, with D unclear. Germline CDR1 and CDR2: SEHNR and FQNEAQ (reference sequence). The CDR3 sequence is 11 residues long. Between the trimmed V and J ends, which lost 4 bases and 8 bases, there was a span of 8 bases. The CDR3 here is CASSWTGEAFF. The CDR3 DNA follows: TGTGCCAGCAGCTGGACGGGGGAAGCTTTCTTT.

Many counts were recorded for this clonotype. This chain uses TRBV29-1 with TRBJ2-5; 7 positions agree with TRBD1. The CDR3 is 12 amino acids. CDR1 and CDR2 (germline): SQVTM, ANQGSEA. Trimming took 6 bases from V and 4 from J; bases not matched to a gene: 5. CDR3 protein: CSVAEGAETQYF. The CDR3 DNA sequence: TGCAGCGTCGCCGAGGGGGCAGAGACCCAGTACTTC.

The table lists this clonotype with many counts. As DNA, the CDR3 is TGTGCCAGCAGCCCCCGGACAGGGACCGAAGCTTTCTTT. Amino acid sequence: CASSPRTGTEAFF. The chain carries TRBV11-2 and TRBJ1-1; TRBD1 agrees at 8 bases. The CDR3 loop spans 13 amino acids. Looked up from germline, CDR1 is SGHAT and CDR2 is FQNNGV. Unmatched junction bases numbered 7, after V lost 5 bases and J lost 8 bases. Full variable domain (missing parts from reference TRBV11-2 and TRBJ1-1): EAGVAQSPRYKIIEKRQSVAFWCNPISGHATLYWYQQILGQGPKLLIQFQNNGVVDDSQLPKDRFSAERLKGVDSTLKIQPAKLEDSAVYLCASSPRTGTEAFFGQGTRLTVV.

This clonotype showed up just a few times. The J gene is TRBJ2-2, the V gene TRBV7-2, with D perhaps TRBD1 (6 bases). Between the trimmed V and J ends, which lost 4 bases and 1 base, there was a span of 13 bases. The CDR3 is made up of 16 amino acids. The germline V gene has CDR1 SGHTA and CDR2 FQGNSA. For the CDR3, the DNA is TGTGCCAGCAGCTCGATTCCGGGACAGAACACCGGGGAGCTGTTTTTT. Its protein is CASSSIPGQNTGELFF.